These 5 T cell receptor beta chains originate from one sample sequenced in a study of cytomegalovirus exposure and HLA in healthy donors. Clones were sequenced by immunoSEQ multiplex PCR, and TCRdb holds only the in-frame ones, with some missing. The profile shows around 400,000 clones, about nine tenths of them singletons. The specimen was PBMCs. The receptor source for this set is a woman under 30 in good health and CMV-seronegative.

This chain joins TRBV6-6 and TRBJ2-7; possible D gene TRBD2, 6 bases. The CDR3 runs to 16 residues. Germline V gene data show CDR1 as MNHNY and CDR2 as SVGAGI (reference sequence). V lost 0 bases to trimming and J lost 1 base, with 13 bases between them. CDR3 protein: CASSYSGGDMSYEQYF. CDR3 nucleotides: TGTGCCAGCAGTTACTCGGGGGGAGATATGTCCTACGAGCAGTACTTC.

The rearrangement joins TRBV6-1 to TRBJ1-1, with TRBD1 identical over 7 bases. Germline V gene lookup returns CDR1 MNHNS and CDR2 SASEGT. This CDR3 region has 15 residues. V gave up 3 bases and J gave up 1 base; unmatched junction bases: 5. The CDR3 loop reads CASSENPGGNTEAFF. The CDR3 coding sequence is TGTGCCAGCAGTGAGAATCCAGGGGGGAACACTGAAGCTTTCTTT.

The chain links TRBV6-1 to TRBJ2-5, with 7 bases matching TRBD1. Germline V lookup: CDR1 MNHNS, CDR2 SASEGT. This CDR3 has 12 residues. The V and J ends lost 7 bases and 5 bases, in that order; junction bases with no gene match: 4. CDR3 sequence: CASTAQGETQYF. The CDR3 region has the DNA TGTGCCAGCACCGCACAGGGGGAGACCCAGTACTTC.

The chain has TRBV9 and TRBJ1-4; D might be TRBD1 (5 bases). CDR1 SGDLS and CDR2 YYNGEE come from the germline V gene. V was pared by 0 bases and J by 3 bases, with 15 bases between. This CDR3 region has 17 residues. CDR3 residues: CASSVGNGGRANEKLFF. The CDR3 DNA sequence: TGTGCCAGCAGCGTAGGAAACGGGGGAAGGGCTAATGAAAAACTGTTTTTT.

This clone was recorded once. V gene TRBV7-3 combines with J gene TRBJ2-5, with D maybe TRBD1 (5 bases). Trimming took off 5 bases at V and 5 bases at J, with 12 bases between the two ends. Germline V CDR1 and CDR2: SGHTA, FQGTGA. The CDR3 runs to 13 residues. The CDR3 sequence is CASSRDRSETQYF. CDR3 coding DNA: TGTGCCAGCAGCCGCGACAGATCGGAGACCCAGTACTTC. Looking up the rest from reference TRBV7-3 and TRBJ2-5 gives the full variable domain: GAGVSQTPSNKVTEKGKYVELRCDPISGHTALYWYRQSLGQGPEFLIYFQGTGAADDSGLPNDRFFAVRPEGSVSTLKIQRTERGDSAVYLCASSRDRSETQYFGPGTRLLVL.